This paragraph covers one TCR beta chain sequence. Following autologous stem cell transplantation, relapse occurred in every patient, and exposure to brentuximab vedotin varied. This sample is drawn from a study of PD-1 blockade in classical Hodgkin lymphoma. Generated by immunoSEQ multiplex PCR, the TCRdb table keeps only in-frame clones and is missing some. The data show over 70,000 clones, around 90% seen once. Trimming took 4 bases from V and 2 from J, leaving 9 bases between them. Per the germline V gene, CDR1 is SGHRS and CDR2 is YFSETQ. The CDR3 sequence is 13 residues long. The TCR comes from a human donor with classical Hodgkin lymphoma. The rearrangement joins TRBV5-1 to TRBJ1-2; D not resolved. Sequences were derived from peripheral blood mononuclear cells (PBMCs), sampled at baseline. CDR3: CASSLAGNYGYTF. The CDR3 DNA reads as TGCGCCAGCAGCCTGGCGGGGAACTATGGCTACACCTTC.